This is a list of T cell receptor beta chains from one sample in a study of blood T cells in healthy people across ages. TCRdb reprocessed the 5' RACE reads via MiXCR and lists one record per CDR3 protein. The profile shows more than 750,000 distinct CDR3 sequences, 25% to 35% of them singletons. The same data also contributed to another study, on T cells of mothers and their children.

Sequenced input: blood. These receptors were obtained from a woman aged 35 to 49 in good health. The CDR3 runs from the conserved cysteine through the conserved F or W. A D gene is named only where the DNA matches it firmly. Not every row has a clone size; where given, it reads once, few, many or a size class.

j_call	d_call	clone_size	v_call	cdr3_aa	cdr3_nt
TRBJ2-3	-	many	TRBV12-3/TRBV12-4	CASSPYASSDTQYF	TGTGCCAGCAGCCCCTACGCGAGCTCAGATACGCAGTATTTT
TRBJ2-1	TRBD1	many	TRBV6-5	CASSYEGTGYNEQFF	TGTGCCAGCAGTTACGAAGGGACAGGATACAATGAGCAGTTCTTC
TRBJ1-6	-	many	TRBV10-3	CAISEELNSPLHF	TGTGCCATCAGTGAAGAACTAAATTCACCCCTCCACTTT
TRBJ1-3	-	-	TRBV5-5	CASSYDPLSSGNTIYF	TGTGCCAGCAGCTACGACCCACTGAGCTCTGGAAACACCATATATTTT
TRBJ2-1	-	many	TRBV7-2	CASSQQGGTEQFF	TGTGCCAGCAGCCAACAAGGGGGAACTGAGCAGTTCTTC
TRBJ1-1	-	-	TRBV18	CASSPPGGQSSLNTEAFF	TGTGCCAGCTCACCACCGGGGGGACAATCCTCCCTTAACACTGAAGCTTTCTTT
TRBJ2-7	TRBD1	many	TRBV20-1	CSAIGQGAYEQYF	TGCAGTGCTATAGGACAGGGGGCGTACGAGCAGTACTTC
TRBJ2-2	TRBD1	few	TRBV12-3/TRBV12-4	CASSSDRGGTGELFF	TGTGCCAGCAGTTCAGACAGGGGAGGAACGGGGGAGCTGTTTTTT
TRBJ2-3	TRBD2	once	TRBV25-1	CTSSEFLAGTDTQYF	TGTACCAGCAGTGAATTCCTAGCGGGGACAGATACGCAGTATTTT
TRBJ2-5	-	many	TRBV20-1	CSASRGVRETQYF	TGCAGTGCTAGCAGAGGGGTACGGGAGACCCAGTACTTC
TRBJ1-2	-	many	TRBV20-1	CSALGIGPDYGYTF	TGCAGTGCCTTAGGCATCGGGCCGGACTATGGCTACACCTTC
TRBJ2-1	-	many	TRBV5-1	CASSSVYEQFF	TGCGCCAGCAGTTCTGTCTACGAGCAGTTCTTC
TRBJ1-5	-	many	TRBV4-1	CASSQERSRNQPQHF	TGCGCCAGCAGCCAAGAACGGTCGCGCAATCAGCCCCAGCATTTT
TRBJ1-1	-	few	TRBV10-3	CAISESTVIKNTEAFF	TGTGCCATCAGTGAGTCGACAGTAATAAAGAACACTGAAGCTTTCTTT
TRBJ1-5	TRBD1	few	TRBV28	CASSPGQVLWSNQPQHF	TGTGCCAGCAGCCCCGGACAGGTCCTGTGGAGCAATCAGCCCCAGCATTTT
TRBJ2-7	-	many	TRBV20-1	CSARAGPSYEQYF	TGCAGTGCTAGGGCAGGGCCCTCCTACGAGCAGTACTTC
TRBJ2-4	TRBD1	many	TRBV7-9	CASSFGTGKDIQYF	TGTGCCAGCAGCTTTGGGACAGGGAAAGACATTCAGTACTTC
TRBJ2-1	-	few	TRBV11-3	CASSSIRDNEQFF	TGTGCCAGCAGCTCAATCAGGGACAATGAGCAGTTCTTC
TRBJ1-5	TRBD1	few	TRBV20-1	CSARDIGGWDQPQHF	TGCAGTGCTAGAGATATAGGGGGCTGGGATCAGCCCCAGCATTTT
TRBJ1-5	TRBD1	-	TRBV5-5	CASSQTGGRNQPQHF	TGTGCCAGCAGCCAGACAGGGGGCCGAAATCAGCCCCAGCATTTT
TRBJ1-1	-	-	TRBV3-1	CASSQEGGSEAFF	TGTGCCAGCAGCCAAGAGGGGGGAAGTGAAGCTTTCTTT
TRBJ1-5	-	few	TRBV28	CASSFRFGRSDQPQHF	TGTGCCAGCAGTTTCCGCTTTGGGAGATCCGATCAGCCCCAGCATTTT
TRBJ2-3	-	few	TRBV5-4	CAWQGYGTDTQYF	TGTGCCTGGCAGGGATACGGGACAGATACGCAGTATTTT
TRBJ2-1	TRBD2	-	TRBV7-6	CASGLEAGLAKNEQFF	TGTGCCAGCGGCTTAGAGGCGGGACTAGCCAAAAATGAGCAGTTCTTC
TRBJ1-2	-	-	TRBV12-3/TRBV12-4	CVSSSEVRYGYTF	TGTGTCAGCAGTTCGGAGGTCCGCTATGGCTACACCTTC
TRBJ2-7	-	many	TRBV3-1	CASSQASYEQYF	TGTGCCAGCAGCCAAGCCTCCTACGAGCAGTACTTC
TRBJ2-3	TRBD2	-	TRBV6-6	CASSQKTSGSTDTQYF	TGTGCCAGCAGTCAGAAGACTAGCGGTAGCACAGATACGCAGTATTTT
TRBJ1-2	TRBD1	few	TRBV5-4	CASSAQGGGYTF	TGTGCCAGCAGCGCCCAGGGGGGAGGCTACACCTTC
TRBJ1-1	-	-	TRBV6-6	CASSYPGGLNTEAFF	TGTGCCAGCAGTTACCCCGGGGGGCTGAACACTGAAGCTTTCTTT
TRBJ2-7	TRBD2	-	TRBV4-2	CASSHPSGGVSYEQYF	TGTGCCAGCAGCCACCCTAGCGGGGGAGTCTCCTACGAGCAGTACTTC
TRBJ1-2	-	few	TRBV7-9	CASSDTGMGYTF	TGTGCCAGCAGCGACACAGGGATGGGCTACACCTTC
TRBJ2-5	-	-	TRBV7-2	CASTYTFQKTQYF	TGTGCCAGCACCTACACCTTCCAAAAGACCCAGTACTTC
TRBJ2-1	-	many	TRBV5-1	CASSTGSNSYNEQFF	TGCGCCAGCAGCACCGGGTCAAACTCCTACAATGAGCAGTTCTTC
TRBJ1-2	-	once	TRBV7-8	CASSLGVGERDGYTF	TGTGCCAGCAGCTTAGGGGTGGGTGAAAGAGACGGCTACACCTTC
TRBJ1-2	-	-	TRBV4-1	CASRRTLLYGYTF	TGCGCCAGCAGGCGGACTCTCCTTTATGGCTACACCTTC
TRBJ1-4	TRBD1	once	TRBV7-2	CASSWRQGPDEKLFF	TGTGCCAGCAGCTGGCGACAGGGCCCGGATGAAAAACTGTTTTTT
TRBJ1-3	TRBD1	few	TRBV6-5	CASSYDPGGSGNTIYF	TGTGCCAGCAGTTACGACCCAGGGGGCTCTGGAAACACCATATATTTT
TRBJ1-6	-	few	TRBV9	CASSTQGEGSPLHF	TGTGCCAGCAGCACACAGGGAGAAGGGTCACCCCTCCACTTT
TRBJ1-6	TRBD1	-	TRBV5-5	CASSFEQGAGSPLHF	TGTGCCAGCAGCTTTGAACAGGGGGCCGGGTCACCCCTCCACTTT
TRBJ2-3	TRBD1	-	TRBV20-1	CSAGGARGHEDTQYF	TGCAGTGCCGGAGGGGCCAGGGGGCATGAAGATACGCAGTATTTT
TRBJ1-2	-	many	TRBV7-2	CASRIKGPYGYTF	TGTGCCAGCAGAATCAAGGGGCCCTATGGCTACACCTTC
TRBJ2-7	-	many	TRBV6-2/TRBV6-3	CASSPFPSFRGVDEQYF	TGTGCCAGCAGTCCCTTCCCTTCCTTCAGGGGGGTCGACGAGCAGTACTTC
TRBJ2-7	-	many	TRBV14	CASSLYRSSYEQYF	TGTGCCAGCAGCCTTTACAGGTCGTCCTACGAGCAGTACTTC
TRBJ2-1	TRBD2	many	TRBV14	CASSPIGGAPYNEQFF	TGTGCCAGCAGCCCTATCGGGGGGGCCCCTTACAATGAGCAGTTCTTC
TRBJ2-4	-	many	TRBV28	CASSLSKGIQYF	TGTGCCAGCAGTTTATCGAAAGGTATTCAGTACTTC
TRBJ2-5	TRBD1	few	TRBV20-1	CSADKPTGQGLQETQYF	TGCAGTGCGGACAAGCCCACAGGACAGGGCCTCCAAGAGACCCAGTACTTC
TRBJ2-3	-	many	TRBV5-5	CASSFGSSDTQYF	TGTGCCAGCAGCTTCGGCAGCTCAGATACGCAGTATTTT
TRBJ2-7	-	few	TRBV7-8	CASSLKGPGRSTDEQYF	TGTGCCAGCAGCTTAAAAGGTCCGGGACGTAGCACGGACGAGCAGTACTTC
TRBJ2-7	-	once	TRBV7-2	CAGSLAGQSSYERYF	TGTGCCGGCAGCTTAGCCGGGCAGAGCTCCTACGAGCGGTACTTC
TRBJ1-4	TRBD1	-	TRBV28	CASSAAGTGNEKLFF	TGTGCCAGCAGTGCGGCCGGGACAGGGAATGAAAAACTGTTTTTT
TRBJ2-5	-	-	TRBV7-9	CASSRTGHPETQYF	TGTGCCAGCAGCCGGACGGGCCATCCAGAGACCCAGTACTTC
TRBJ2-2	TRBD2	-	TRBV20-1	CSARTSAYTGELFF	TGCAGTGCCCGAACTAGCGCGTACACCGGGGAGCTGTTTTTT
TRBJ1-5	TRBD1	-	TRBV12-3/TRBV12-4	CASSLTGGYQSQHF	TGTGCCAGCAGCTTGACAGGGGGCTATCAGTCCCAGCATTTT
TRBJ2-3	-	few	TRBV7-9	CASLRLEDYTDTQYF	TGTGCCAGCTTAAGGCTAGAGGATTACACAGATACGCAGTATTTT
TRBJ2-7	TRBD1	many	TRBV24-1	CATSVSGGHHEQYF	TGTGCCACCAGTGTCTCAGGGGGCCATCACGAGCAGTACTTC
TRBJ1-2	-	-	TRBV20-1	CSASPEQGGDYGYTF	TGCAGTGCTAGCCCGGAACAGGGAGGGGACTATGGCTACACCTTC
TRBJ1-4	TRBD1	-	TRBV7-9	CASSHTGTGGGKLFF	TGTGCCAGCAGCCACACCGGGACAGGGGGTGGAAAACTGTTTTTT
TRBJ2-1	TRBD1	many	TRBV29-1	CSGGGGQGINNEQFF	TGCAGCGGTGGGGGGGGACAGGGTATAAACAATGAGCAGTTCTTC